These T cell receptor beta chains were read from a single sample in a study of blood T cells in healthy people across ages. MiXCR, applied by TCRdb to the 5' RACE reads, yields one record per CDR3 protein. The profile shows about 1,400,000 distinct CDR3 sequences, around 59% of them singletons. Sequenced material: blood. The receptors come from a man younger than 35 in good health. The conserved cysteine and the conserved F or W are not part of the CDR3 here.

ASKFTSGSKGSSGANVLT	TRBJ2-6	TRBV6-2/TRBV6-3
ATSAVGSSYNEQF	TRBJ2-1	TRBV24-1
ASSDEPGNQPQH	TRBJ1-5	TRBV6-6
ASGEGLQYEQY	TRBJ2-7	TRBV12-3/TRBV12-4
SARESGRAYNEQF	TRBJ2-1	TRBV20-1
ASTQDGVYNEQF	TRBJ2-1	TRBV7-2
ASRVAEDTQY	TRBJ2-3	TRBV2
SVKVGYEQY	TRBJ2-7	TRBV20-1
SARDPTARGETQY	TRBJ2-5	TRBV20-1
ASSFTPDAAQY	TRBJ2-5	TRBV5-1
ASSRHNGGTDTQY	TRBJ2-3	TRBV6-5
ASSLKAPNSPLH	TRBJ1-6	TRBV12-3/TRBV12-4
AGSQDVAGNIQY	TRBJ2-4	TRBV3-1
ASLRLAGGLNEQF	TRBJ2-1	TRBV2
SATGQDPYEQY	TRBJ2-7	TRBV20-1
ASSTGTSGGSEQF	TRBJ2-1	TRBV6-6
ASSSPNAASEQF	TRBJ2-1	TRBV12-3/TRBV12-4
ASSQAGLEKLF	TRBJ1-4	TRBV4-2
ASSIRDSRASPLH	TRBJ1-6	TRBV7-2
ASSYSAGAVPRLF	TRBJ1-4	TRBV6-2/TRBV6-3
ASSDLSLEETQY	TRBJ2-5	TRBV7-2
ASSLAARPRSYNEQF	TRBJ2-1	TRBV7-9
ASSPSPGLRYNEQY	TRBJ2-7	TRBV4-3
ASSSTGDTDTQY	TRBJ2-3	TRBV5-6
AISESRGKETQY	TRBJ2-5	TRBV10-3
ASSKGHGLSYNSPLH	TRBJ1-6	TRBV21-1
ATWSRTYNEQF	TRBJ2-1	TRBV10-3
ASSLWGRNTGELF	TRBJ2-2	TRBV27
ASSQGQLSGANVLT	TRBJ2-6	TRBV4-1
ASSQWGDAGGGPLH	TRBJ1-6	TRBV7-2
ASSSQVLNEKLF	TRBJ1-4	TRBV13
ASSEPGTRIGNEQF	TRBJ2-1	TRBV5-5
ASRTLATAGELF	TRBJ2-2	TRBV6-5
AISESVAGGLNEQY	TRBJ2-7	TRBV10-3
ASRKQGDYGYT	TRBJ1-2	TRBV27
ASSIRYEQF	TRBJ2-1	TRBV5-1
ASSRGALGTSGGYNEQF	TRBJ2-1	TRBV14
SVEGGLVGYEQY	TRBJ2-7	TRBV29-1
SARPDTGGYQPQH	TRBJ1-5	TRBV20-1
ATSRDTSGGWEQF	TRBJ2-1	TRBV15
ASRTGTGYHEQY	TRBJ2-7	TRBV6-2/TRBV6-3
SARATAPRPLEQY	TRBJ2-4	TRBV20-1
ASSLSLQQETQY	TRBJ2-5	TRBV27
ASSFRDRPSEQY	NA	TRBV27